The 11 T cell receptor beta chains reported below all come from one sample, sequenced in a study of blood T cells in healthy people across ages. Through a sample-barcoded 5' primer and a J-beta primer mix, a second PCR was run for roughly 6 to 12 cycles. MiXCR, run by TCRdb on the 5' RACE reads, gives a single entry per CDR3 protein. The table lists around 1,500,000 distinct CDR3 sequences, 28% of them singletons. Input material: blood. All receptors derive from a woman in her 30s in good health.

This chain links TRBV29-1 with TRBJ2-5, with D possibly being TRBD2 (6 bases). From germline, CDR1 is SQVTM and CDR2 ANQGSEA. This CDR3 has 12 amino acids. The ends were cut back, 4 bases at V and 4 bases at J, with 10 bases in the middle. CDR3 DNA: TGCAGCGTTGTGTCGGGGGTAGAGACCCAGTACTTC. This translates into CSVVSGVETQYF.

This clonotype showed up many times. The CDR3 here is CASRQQGPYNEQFF. CDR3 bases: TGTGCCAGCAGACAACAGGGCCCCTACAATGAGCAGTTCTTC. The chain couples TRBV27 to TRBJ2-1; a possible D gene is TRBD1 (6 bases). Trimming cost V 6 bases and J 2 bases, with 11 bases left between them. Germline CDR1 reads MNHEY; CDR2 reads SMNVEV (reference sequence). The CDR3 has 14 residues.

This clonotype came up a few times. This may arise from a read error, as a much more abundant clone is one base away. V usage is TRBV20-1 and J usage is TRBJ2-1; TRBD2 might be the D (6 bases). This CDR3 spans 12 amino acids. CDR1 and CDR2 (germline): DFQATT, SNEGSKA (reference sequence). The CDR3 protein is CSTRPVADEQFF. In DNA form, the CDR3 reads TGCAGTACTAGACCAGTAGCGGATGAGCAGTTCTTC.

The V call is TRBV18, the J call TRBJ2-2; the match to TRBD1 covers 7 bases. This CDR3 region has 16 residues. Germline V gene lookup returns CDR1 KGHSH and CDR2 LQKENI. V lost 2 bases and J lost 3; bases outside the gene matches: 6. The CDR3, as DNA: TGTGCCAGCTCACCATTTACAGGGGTTGACACCGGGGAGCTGTTTTTT. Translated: CASSPFTGVDTGELFF.

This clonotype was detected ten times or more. The CDR3 loop is CSVEGWGRTYEQYF. In DNA, the CDR3 is TGCAGCGTTGAAGGGTGGGGCAGGACCTACGAGCAGTACTTC. The rearrangement joins TRBV29-1 to TRBJ2-7; possibly TRBD1 for D (5 bases). This CDR3 contains 14 residues. Germline V gives CDR1 SQVTM, CDR2 ANQGSEA. The germline V and J ends were trimmed by 1 base and 2 bases, with 12 bases remaining between them.

The CDR3 reads CASSQEIRVMANEQFF. The CDR3 coding sequence is TGTGCCAGCAGCCAAGAGATCAGGGTGATGGCGAATGAGCAGTTCTTC. V is TRBV3-1 and J is TRBJ2-1; a weak D match, TRBD1 (5 bases). CDR3 size: 16 residues. The germline V gene has CDR1 LGHDT and CDR2 YNNKEL (reference sequence). Trimming took 0 bases from V and 7 from J, leaving 16 bases between them.

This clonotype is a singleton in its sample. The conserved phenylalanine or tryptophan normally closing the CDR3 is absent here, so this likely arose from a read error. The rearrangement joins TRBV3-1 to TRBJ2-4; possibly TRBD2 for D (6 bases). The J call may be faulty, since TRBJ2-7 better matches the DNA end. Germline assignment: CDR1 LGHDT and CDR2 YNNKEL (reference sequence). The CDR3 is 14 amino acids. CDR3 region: CASNQAMGGGEQYL. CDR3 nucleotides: TGTGCCAGCAACCAAGCCATGGGAGGTGGCGAGCAGTACTTA.

The CDR3 loop reads CASTGGGVPYEQYF. The CDR3 region has the DNA TGTGCCAGCACCGGTGGGGGGGTCCCCTACGAGCAGTACTTC. The gene calls are TRBV7-9 and TRBJ2-7, with TRBD2 matching over 7 bases. This CDR3 spans 14 amino acids. V trimming: 7 bases; J trimming: 2 bases; junction bases outside the gene matches: 8. The germline V gene encodes CDR1 SEHNR and CDR2 FQNEAQ (reference sequence).

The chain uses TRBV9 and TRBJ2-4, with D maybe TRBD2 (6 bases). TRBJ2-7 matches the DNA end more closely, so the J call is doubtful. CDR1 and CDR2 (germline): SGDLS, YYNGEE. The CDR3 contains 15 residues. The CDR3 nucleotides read TGTGCCAGCAGCGCCTCCGGGAGAGTCTCAGGCGAGCAGTACTTC. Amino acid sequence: CASSASGRVSGEQYF.

The CDR3 DNA sequence: TGCAGTACTTGGGACCCCGCAAACTACGAGCAGTACTTC. This translates into CSTWDPANYEQYF. The V and J genes are TRBV20-1 and TRBJ2-7; the D call may be TRBD1 or TRBD2 (5 bases each). CDR3 length: 13 residues. The germline gives CDR1 DFQATT, CDR2 SNEGSKA (reference sequence). The V end lost 8 bases, the J end lost 3 bases, and 17 bases lay between the germline ends.

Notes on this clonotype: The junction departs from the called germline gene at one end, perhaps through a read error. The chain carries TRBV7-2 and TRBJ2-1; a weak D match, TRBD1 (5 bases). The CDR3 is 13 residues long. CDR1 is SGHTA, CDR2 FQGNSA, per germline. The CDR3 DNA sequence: TGTGCCAGCAGCTTAGAACAGGTCCATGAGCAGGTCTTC. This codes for CASSLEQVHEQVF.